The present T cell receptor beta chain was sequenced within a study of identical twins. Template switching, a step in the protocol, added a universal primer site, and cDNA carried unique molecular identifiers. TCRdb re-called the 5' RACE reads with MiXCR, one entry per CDR3 protein. The sample has 1.5 million to 2 million distinct CDR3 sequences, roughly a third seen once; the top ten hold about 0.27%. The study, taken as a whole, reports: Twins shared out-of-frame alpha sequences with excess low generation probability. Within monozygotic twins, out-of-frame TCR alpha sharing was underestimated by the models. Insertion counts were lower in abundant cord blood beta clonotypes, a trend that memory repertoires did not show.

This CDR3 contains 15 residues. Germline V gene sequence: CDR1 SGHDT, CDR2 YYEEEE. V was cut by 2 bases and J by 0 bases, with 9 bases left in between. This clonotype was recorded at least ten times. Its matching antigen is unknown. The chain combines TRBV5-6 with TRBJ2-1, with D uncertain. The receptor's source is a newborn girl in good health. The sequenced sample consisted of cord blood. Here the CDR3 DNA reads TGTGCCAGCAGCTTTCCTGGTCTCTCCTACAATGAGCAGTTCTTC. Translating it yields CASSFPGLSYNEQFF. Looking up the rest from reference TRBV5-6 and TRBJ2-1 gives the full variable domain: DAGVTQSPTHLIKTRGQQVTLRCSPKSGHDTVSWYQQALGQGPQFIFQYYEEEERQRGNFPDRFSGHQFPNYSSELNVNALLLGDSALYLCASSFPGLSYNEQFFGPGTRLTVL.